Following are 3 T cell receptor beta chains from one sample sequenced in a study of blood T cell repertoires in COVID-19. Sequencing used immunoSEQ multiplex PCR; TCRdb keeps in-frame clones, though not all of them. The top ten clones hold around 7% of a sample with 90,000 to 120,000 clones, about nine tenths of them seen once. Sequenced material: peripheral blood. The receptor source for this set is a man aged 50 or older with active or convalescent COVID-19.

The CDR3 DNA is TGCGCCAGCAGCCCCCAGGGCGGCTCCTACGAGCAGTACTTC. Amino acids: CASSPQGGSYEQYF. The chain carries TRBV5-1 and TRBJ2-7, with D tentatively TRBD1 (5 bases). Trimming removed 4 bases from V and 0 bases from J, with 11 bases in between. The CDR3 covers 14 residues. Germline V gives CDR1 SGHRS, CDR2 YFSETQ.

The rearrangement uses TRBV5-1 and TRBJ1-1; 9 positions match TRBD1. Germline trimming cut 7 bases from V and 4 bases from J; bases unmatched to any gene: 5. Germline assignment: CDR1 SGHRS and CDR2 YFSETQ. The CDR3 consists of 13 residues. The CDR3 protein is CASGRQGGTEAFF. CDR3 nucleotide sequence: TGCGCCAGCGGTAGACAGGGGGGCACTGAAGCTTTCTTT.

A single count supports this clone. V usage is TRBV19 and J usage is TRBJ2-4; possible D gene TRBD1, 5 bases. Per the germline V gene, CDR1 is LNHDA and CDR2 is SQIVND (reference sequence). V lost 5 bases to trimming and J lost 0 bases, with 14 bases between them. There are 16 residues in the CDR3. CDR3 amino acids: CASSLSQAKAKNIQYF. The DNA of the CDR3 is TGTGCCAGTAGTCTATCACAGGCGAAAGCCAAAAACATTCAGTACTTC.